This T cell receptor (beta chain) was identified during a study of blood T cell repertoires in COVID-19. Study in general: Samples of COVID-19 (acute and convalescent) were obtained from the United States, Italy and Spain. T cells, B-cell-depleted T cells, or PBMCs provided the cDNA or gDNA that served as material.

Study processing details: Nucleated cell number was recorded as an estimate derived from reference gene primer amplification. This table comes from immunoSEQ multiplex PCR, and its TCRdb copy is limited to in-frame clones, with some not included. V and J calls and clone size follow that table, whereas D and trimming were derived from the DNA. The table records about 160,000 clones, about four fifths of them present only once. This CDR3 comprises 16 residues. Germline values: CDR1 LGHDT, CDR2 YNNKEL (reference sequence). The V gene end was trimmed by 4 bases and the J gene end by 1 base; junction bases not matched to a gene: 8.

The specimen sequenced was peripheral blood. The receptor was derived from a woman at least 80 years old with active or convalescent COVID-19. The chain joins TRBV3-1 (or the pseudogene TRBV3-2) to TRBJ1-1; TRBD1 matches at 8 bases. CDR3 sequence (DNA): TGTGCCAGCAGCCCCCGGACAGGGATTGGGAACACTGAAGCTTTCTTT. Translating gives CASSPRTGIGNTEAFF.